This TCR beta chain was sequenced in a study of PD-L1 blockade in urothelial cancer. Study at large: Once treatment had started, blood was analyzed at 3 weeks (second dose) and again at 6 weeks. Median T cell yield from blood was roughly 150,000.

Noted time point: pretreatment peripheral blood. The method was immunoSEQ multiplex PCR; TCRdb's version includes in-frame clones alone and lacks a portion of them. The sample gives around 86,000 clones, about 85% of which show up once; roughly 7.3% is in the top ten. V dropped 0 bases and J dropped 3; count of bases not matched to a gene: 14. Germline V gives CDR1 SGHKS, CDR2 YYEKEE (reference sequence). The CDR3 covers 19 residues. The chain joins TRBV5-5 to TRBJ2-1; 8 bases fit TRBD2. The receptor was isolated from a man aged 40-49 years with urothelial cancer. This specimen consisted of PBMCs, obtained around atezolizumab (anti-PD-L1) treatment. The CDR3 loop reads CASSLASSSFSGIYNEQFF. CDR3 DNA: TGTGCCAGCAGCTTGGCCTCTTCCTCTTTTAGCGGGATCTACAATGAGCAGTTCTTC.